The 10 T cell receptor beta chains presented below share a single source sample, sequenced in a study of neoadjuvant nivolumab and ipilimumab in lung cancer. Profiling relied on immunoSEQ multiplex PCR, and the TCRdb table lists in-frame clones only, not all of them. The data contain 25,000 to 30,000 clones, 75% to 90% of them singletons. The material sequenced was tumor tissue, taken after neoadjuvant nivolumab, alone or with ipilimumab, at or shortly before surgery. Every receptor here comes from an adult with non-small cell lung cancer.

The CDR3, as DNA: TGTGCCAGCTCCCCGGACAACGCAGAGACCCAGTACTTC. This gives the protein CASSPDNAETQYF. V and J are TRBV18 and TRBJ2-5, with a weak D call TRBD1 (5 bases). The ends were cut back, 6 bases at V and 4 bases at J, with 12 bases in the middle. CDR1 and CDR2 from the germline V gene are KGHSH and LQKENI. This CDR3 is built from 13 residues.

CDR3 DNA sequence: TGTGCCAGCAGTCCAATGAACACTGAAGCTTTCTTT. The encoded protein is CASSPMNTEAFF. J is TRBJ1-1 and V is TRBV11-2; no definite D call. Germline V gene lookup returns CDR1 SGHAT and CDR2 FQNNGV. The V end lost 6 bases, the J end lost 0 bases, and 5 bases lay between the germline ends. The CDR3 has 12 amino acids.

V and J are TRBV11-2 and TRBJ1-5; D is ambiguous. This CDR3 is 15 amino acids long. Per the germline V gene, CDR1 is SGHAT and CDR2 is FQNNGV. V was shortened by 5 bases and J by 7 bases, with 18 bases between the two germline ends. CDR3: CASSRGRGDGQPQHF. In DNA form, the CDR3 reads TGTGCCAGCAGCCGAGGAAGAGGCGACGGCCAGCCCCAGCATTTT.

The gene calls are TRBV4-2 and TRBJ2-7; tentative D call: TRBD1 (5 bases). The CDR3 has 14 amino acids. Trimming removed 0 bases from V and 5 bases from J, with 11 bases in between. Germline V gene sequence: CDR1 LGHNA, CDR2 YNFKEQ. The CDR3 nucleotides read TGTGCCAGCAGCCAAGAAAAGGGGATCGACGAGCAGTACTTC. Amino acids: CASSQEKGIDEQYF.

The chain carries TRBV10-3 and TRBJ2-7; D is tentatively TRBD1 or TRBD2 (7 bases each). Germline V gene sequence: CDR1 ENHRY, CDR2 SYGVKD. This CDR3 has 14 residues. The V gene lost 8 bases and the J gene lost 5 bases, with 19 bases spanning the gap. CDR3 in DNA: TGTGCCATCCAGGGGGGGCAGGGTCGAGACGAGCAGTACTTC. Amino acid sequence: CAIQGGQGRDEQYF.

The chain uses TRBV18 and TRBJ1-1; D may be TRBD1 (5 bases). This CDR3 is built from 16 residues. Germline-derived CDR1 and CDR2 are KGHSH and LQKENI. V lost 2 bases and J 1 base, leaving 14 bases between the germline ends. The CDR3 protein is CASSPIIGAGNTEAFF. The CDR3 coding sequence is TGTGCCAGCTCACCAATAATCGGGGCGGGGAACACTGAAGCTTTCTTT.

The rearrangement joins TRBV9 to TRBJ2-2; no clear D. CDR1 is SGDLS and CDR2 is YYNGEE in the germline V gene. The V end was cut by 3 bases, the J end by 8 bases, with 11 bases between. CDR3 size: 13 residues. The DNA for the CDR3 is TGTGCCAGCAGCGGACTGAACAGTGGGGAGCTGTTTTTT. It translates to CASSGLNSGELFF.

This sequence joins TRBV6-1 and TRBJ1-1; perhaps TRBD1 as D (6 bases). V lost 7 bases and J lost 6, with 18 bases in between. The germline V gene encodes CDR1 MNHNS and CDR2 SASEGT. This CDR3 contains 14 residues. The CDR3 nucleotides are TGTGCCAGCACTCTAGTTCAGGGGCTGGCTGAAGCTTTCTTT. It translates to CASTLVQGLAEAFF.

The V and J genes are TRBV29-1 and TRBJ1-1; possibly TRBD1 for D (5 bases). Deletions cut 6 bases from V and 0 bases from J, with 23 bases between. Per germline, CDR1 SQVTM and CDR2 ANQGSEA. The CDR3 totals 17 residues. CDR3 sequence reads: CSVGLGGYGALNTEAFF. The CDR3 nucleotides are TGCAGCGTGGGGTTGGGGGGTTATGGGGCCTTGAACACTGAAGCTTTCTTT. Full variable domain (outside the CDR3, taken from reference TRBV29-1 and TRBJ1-1): SAVISQKPSRDICQRGTSLTIQCQVDSQVTMMFWYRQQPGQSLTLIATANQGSEATYESGFVIDKFPISRPNLTFSTLTVSNMSPEDSSIYLCSVGLGGYGALNTEAFFGQGTRLTVV.

CDR3 DNA sequence: TGTGCCAGCAGCCTGGGACAGGGGCAGGCCTACGAGCAGTACTTC. Encoded protein: CASSLGQGQAYEQYF. V gene TRBV7-8 combines with J gene TRBJ2-7; 10 bases are shared with TRBD1. Unmatched junction bases numbered 6, after V lost 5 bases and J lost 2 bases. The length of the CDR3 is 15 residues. Germline V gene lookup returns CDR1 SGHVS and CDR2 FQNEAQ.